These 10 T cell receptor beta chains were sequenced from one sample in a study of regulatory T cells in long-lasting Graves disease. iRepertoire HTBI primers and Arm-PCR of CDR3 regions built TCR beta libraries. TCRdb reprocessed the multiplex PCR reads with MiXCR, giving one entry per CDR3 protein. The sample lists around 460,000 distinct CDR3 sequences, 20% to 25% occurring once. Regarding time point: persistent/refractory GD, antithyroid drugs over 5 years with positive TRAb. The TCR library was made from RNA that had been extracted from PBMCs in TRIzol. The sample was peripheral blood mononuclear cells (PBMCs), taken when the disease was refractory, from a patient treated with antithyroid drugs. The receptors stem from a female donor with Graves disease.

This clonotype was recorded a few times. The gene calls are TRBV6-1 and TRBJ1-1; D might be TRBD1 (6 bases). The CDR3 has 14 residues. V gave up 3 bases and J gave up 6 bases, with 14 bases separating them. Per germline, CDR1 MNHNS and CDR2 SASEGT. CDR3 DNA: TGTGCCAGCAGTGACCAGGGGAGTAGCCCTGAAGCTTTCTTT. Protein sequence: CASSDQGSSPEAFF.

The chain carries TRBV3-1 and TRBJ2-7; 9 bases fit TRBD1. CDR3 size: 15 residues. Trimming removed 5 bases from V and 5 bases from J; junction bases left unmatched: 10. Germline V lookup: CDR1 LGHDT, CDR2 YNNKEL (reference sequence). This chain's CDR3 is CASSSSPGTGHEQYF. The CDR3 DNA reads TGTGCCAGCAGCAGTTCCCCCGGGACAGGGCACGAGCAGTACTTC.

This clonotype was detected many times. The chain employs TRBV28 and TRBJ1-3; no clear D gene. Per the germline V gene, CDR1 is MDHEN and CDR2 is SYDVKM. The length of the CDR3 is 14 residues. V was trimmed by 7 bases and J by 4 bases, leaving 14 bases between them. CDR3 sequence reads: CASTPNPLGNTIYF. DNA of the CDR3: TGTGCCAGCACCCCGAACCCCCTCGGAAACACCATATATTTT.

This clonotype was counted between two and nine times. The V and J genes are TRBV7-9 and TRBJ2-5; TRBD2 matches at 9 bases. V lost 5 bases, J lost 4 bases, and 14 bases stayed unmatched. Germline assignment: CDR1 SEHNR and CDR2 FQNEAQ (reference sequence). There are 17 residues in the CDR3. The CDR3 sequence: CASSLVSLAGVGETQYF. The CDR3 region has the DNA TGTGCCAGCAGCCTCGTATCCTTAGCGGGAGTGGGAGAGACCCAGTACTTC.

In its sample, this clonotype was seen a few times. This chain uses TRBV7-9 with TRBJ2-7; D is possibly TRBD1 or TRBD2 (6 bases each). The V gene's germline CDR1 is SEHNR and CDR2 FQNEAQ (reference sequence). CDR3 length: 14 amino acids. The V and J ends lost 5 bases and 5 bases respectively, with 16 bases between them. CDR3 region: CASSGAGHLNEQYF. In nucleotides, the CDR3 is TGTGCCAGCAGCGGGGCGGGACACCTCAACGAGCAGTACTTC.

The count of this clonotype is one. The rearrangement links TRBV24-1 to TRBJ2-1; D perhaps matches TRBD1 (6 bases). Per the germline V gene, CDR1 is KGHDR and CDR2 is SFDVKD. V lost 4 bases to trimming and J lost 5 bases, with 17 bases between them. The CDR3 runs to 16 residues. The CDR3, as DNA: TGTGCCACCAGTGAGTCCACAGGGTTTCCAGACAATGAGCAGTTCTTC. Amino acid sequence: CATSESTGFPDNEQFF.

This clonotype was counted a few times. V gene TRBV2 combines with J gene TRBJ1-4; D is unclear. The CDR3 extends over 13 amino acids. Trimming pared 6 bases from V and 6 bases from J, leaving 11 bases between. Germline V gene sequence: CDR1 SNHLY, CDR2 FYNNEI. The CDR3 spells CASSPEVDEKLFF. CDR3 in DNA: TGTGCCAGCAGCCCCGAGGTGGATGAAAAACTGTTTTTT.

V is TRBV6-1 and J is TRBJ2-7, with TRBD1 matching 7 bases. Germline assignment: CDR1 MNHNS and CDR2 SASEGT. CDR3 length: 14 amino acids. Trimming at V came to 6 bases and at J to 2 bases, leaving 7 bases not matched to a gene. The CDR3 DNA sequence: TGTGCCAGCAGAGATGTACAGGGGCCCTACGAGCAGTACTTC. This codes for CASRDVQGPYEQYF.

V is TRBV14 and J is TRBJ1-3; D is unclear. This CDR3 spans 14 amino acids. Trimming pared 2 bases from V and 4 bases from J, leaving 9 bases between. Germline loops: CDR1 SGHDN, CDR2 FVKESK. CDR3 sequence (DNA): TGTGCCAGCAGCCAAAGACTCCAGGGAAACACCATATATTTT. It yields the protein CASSQRLQGNTIYF.

DNA of the CDR3: TGTGCCTGGAGTGTATCATTAGCGATCACTGAAGCTTTCTTT. Translating gives CAWSVSLAITEAFF. The chain carries TRBV30 and TRBJ1-1; the D is unclear. Germline V CDR1 and CDR2: GTSNPN, SVGIG (reference sequence). This CDR3 contains 14 residues. The V end lost 0 bases, the J end lost 4 bases, and 12 bases lay between the germline ends.